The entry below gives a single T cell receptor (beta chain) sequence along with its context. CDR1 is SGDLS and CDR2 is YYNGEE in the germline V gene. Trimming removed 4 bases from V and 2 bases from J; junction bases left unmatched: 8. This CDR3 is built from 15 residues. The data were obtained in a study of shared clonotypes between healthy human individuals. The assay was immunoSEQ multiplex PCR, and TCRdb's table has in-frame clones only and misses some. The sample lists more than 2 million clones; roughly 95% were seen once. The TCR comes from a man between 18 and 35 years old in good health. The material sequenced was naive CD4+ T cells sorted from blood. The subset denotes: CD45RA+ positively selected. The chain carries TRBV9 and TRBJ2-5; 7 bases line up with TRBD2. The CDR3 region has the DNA TGTGCCAGCAGCCCAAGGGAGGGACTACAAGAGACCCAGTACTTC. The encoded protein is CASSPREGLQETQYF.